This is a list of T cell receptor beta chains from one sample in a study of shared clonotypes between healthy human individuals. Sequencing used immunoSEQ multiplex PCR; TCRdb keeps in-frame clones, though not all of them. The sample has some 2.4 million clones, 80% to 95% seen once; the top ten hold about 0.39%. Sample: naive CD4+ T cells from PBMCs. Every receptor here comes from a man younger than 30 in good health. Some clones in this sample may be carry-over from other donors' samples. Each CDR3 is given with its conserved first and last residue. A D gene is named only where the DNA matches it firmly. Only part of the rows carry a size: once, few, many, or a class if the clone is expanded.

v_gene	abundance	d_gene	j_gene	CDR3aa	CDR3nt
TRBV15	.	.	TRBJ2-7	CATSSPSMRREQYF	TGTGCCACCAGCAGCCCTTCGATGAGGAGGGAGCAGTACTTC
TRBV6-6	.	TRBD2	TRBJ2-1	CASSTGTSGYNEQFF	TGTGCCAGCAGTACCGGGACTAGCGGCTACAATGAGCAGTTCTTC
TRBV7-9	.	TRBD1	TRBJ2-7	CASSLLLPGQQYEQYF	TGTGCCAGCAGCTTATTGTTGCCGGGACAGCAGTACGAGCAGTACTTC
TRBV5-1	.	.	TRBJ2-3	CASSLDIQDTQYF	TGCGCCAGCAGCCTTGATATACAAGATACGCAGTATTTT
TRBV28	.	.	TRBJ1-3	CASEGVGSGNTIYF	TGTGCCAGCGAGGGGGTTGGGTCTGGAAACACCATATATTTT
TRBV28	.	TRBD2	TRBJ2-1	CAAEAGGAYNEQFF	TGTGCCGCCGAGGCGGGAGGCGCCTACAATGAGCAGTTCTTC
TRBV27	.	.	TRBJ2-3	CASTASGTDTQYF	TGTGCCAGCACCGCTAGCGGCACAGATACGCAGTATTTT
TRBV28	.	.	TRBJ2-7	CASSPTFAYEQYF	TGTGCCAGCAGTCCCACCTTTGCCTACGAGCAGTACTTC
TRBV9	.	.	TRBJ1-2	CASSVVDTANYGYTF	TGTGCCAGCAGCGTAGTTGACACGGCGAACTATGGCTACACCTTC
TRBV11-2	.	.	TRBJ2-7	CASSLFGQPTYEQYF	TGTGCCAGCAGCTTATTTGGACAGCCGACCTACGAGCAGTACTTC
TRBV6-6	.	TRBD1	TRBJ1-4	CASIGGALEKLFF	TGTGCCAGTATAGGGGGCGCCCTGGAAAAACTGTTTTTT
TRBV5-4	.	TRBD2	TRBJ2-7	CASSLFLAGQDEQYF	TGTGCCAGCAGCTTGTTCCTAGCGGGCCAGGACGAGCAGTACTTC
TRBV7-9	.	TRBD1	TRBJ1-2	CASSLGAIWGQDYGYTF	TGTGCCAGCAGCTTAGGTGCTATCTGGGGACAGGATTATGGCTACACCTTC
TRBV6-5	.	.	TRBJ1-5	CASSSGGRGDNQPQHF	TGTGCCAGCAGTTCGGGGGGGAGAGGTGACAATCAGCCCCAGCATTTT
TRBV11-3	.	.	TRBJ2-1	CASSLDRDYNEQFF	TGTGCCAGCAGCTTAGATAGGGATTACAATGAGCAGTTCTTC
TRBV18	.	.	TRBJ2-1	CASSSNPGLAAYYNEQFF	TGTGCCAGCTCATCCAACCCGGGGCTAGCTGCCTACTACAATGAGCAGTTCTTC
TRBV28	.	.	TRBJ2-5	CASRSSGIQETQYF	TGTGCCAGCAGATCCTCCGGGATCCAAGAGACCCAGTACTTC
TRBV2	.	TRBD2	TRBJ2-1	CASRLTSGSHNEQFF	TGTGCCAGCAGACTCACTAGCGGGAGTCACAATGAGCAGTTCTTC
TRBV29-1	once	.	TRBJ2-2	CSVVQDTNTGELFF	TGCAGCGTTGTTCAGGACACTAACACCGGGGAGCTGTTTTTT
TRBV27	.	TRBD1	TRBJ1-2	CASGGQAVYGYTF	TGTGCCAGCGGAGGACAGGCAGTCTATGGCTACACCTTC
TRBV7-2	.	.	TRBJ1-3	CASSPTLATGNTIYF	TGTGCCAGCAGCCCGACCTTAGCGACTGGAAACACCATATATTTT
TRBV29-1	.	.	TRBJ2-1	CSVRPWVSNEQFF	TGCAGCGTTAGACCTTGGGTTTCCAATGAGCAGTTCTTC
TRBV7-2	.	.	TRBJ2-1	CASSPRGGVRFF	TGTGCCAGCAGCCCAAGGGGGGGAGTGAGGTTCTTC
TRBV12-5	.	TRBD2	TRBJ2-1	CASGLGLAGINEQFF	TGTGCTAGTGGTTTGGGACTAGCGGGAATCAATGAGCAGTTCTTC
TRBV7-9	.	TRBD1	TRBJ2-7	CASSPGQHYEQYF	TGTGCCAGCAGCCCGGGACAGCACTACGAGCAGTACTTC
TRBV7-9	once	.	TRBJ1-4	CASSLDPPRPTNEKLFF	TGTGCCAGCAGCTTAGATCCGCCCAGGCCAACTAATGAAAAACTGTTTTTT
TRBV29-1	.	.	TRBJ2-1	CSVGRTTGNEQFF	TGCAGCGTTGGGAGGACTACTGGGAATGAGCAGTTCTTC